Given below is one T cell receptor beta chain in context. The target antigen is unknown. PCR amplification relied on 60 Vbeta primers (plus 13 Jbeta primers). Data came from immunoSEQ multiplex PCR; TCRdb stores just in-frame clones and leaves some out. This table holds some 170,000 clones, around 69% found once. This sample is drawn from a study of cytomegalovirus exposure and HLA in healthy donors. About the study: One earlier analysis, a look at 150 million to 200 million T cells, found 117 million unique TCR beta sequences. Most donors, 81% of over 350 genotyped, fell in the Caucasian-associated ancestry cluster.

Germline V gives CDR1 SGHDN, CDR2 FVKESK. Trimming removed 4 bases from V and 6 bases from J, with 13 bases in between. The CDR3 is 15 residues long. Overall study results and limits: There were reportedly fewer N-insertions in an Asian-associated ancestry cluster than the approximately 670-donor mean, in a later analysis. Segments of the TCR beta V type were, in most cases, productive about 90% or about 30% of the time in an earlier analysis.

This TCR was recovered from a man in his fifties or sixties in good health and CMV-seronegative. The sample was PBMCs. The gene calls are TRBV14 and TRBJ1-6; the D is unclear. CDR3 in amino acids: CASSRAGTFNSPLHF. CDR3 DNA: TGTGCCAGCAGCCGGGCTGGAACCTTTAATTCACCCCTCCACTTT. Full variable domain (rest looked up from reference TRBV14 and TRBJ1-6): EAGVTQFPSHSVIEKGQTVTLRCDPISGHDNLYWYRRVMGKEIKFLLHFVKESKQDESGMPNNRFLAERTGGTYSTLKVQPAELEDSGVYFCASSRAGTFNSPLHFGNGTRLTVT.